Listed here are 14 T cell receptor beta chains from one sample, sequenced in a study of cytomegalovirus exposure and HLA in healthy donors. Both 60 Vbeta primers and 13 Jbeta primers went into the PCR. Libraries were prepared by immunoSEQ multiplex PCR; TCRdb keeps only in-frame clonotypes and omits some of them. The data show 130,000 to 150,000 clones, over 70% seen once. Sequencing input: PBMCs. Every receptor here comes from a male donor in good health and CMV-seronegative.

This sequence joins TRBV30 and TRBJ2-7; the match to TRBD2 covers 7 bases. The germline V gene encodes CDR1 GTSNPN and CDR2 SVGIG (reference sequence). This CDR3 is 12 amino acids long. The V and J ends lost 8 bases and 0 bases, in that order; junction bases with no gene match: 4. The CDR3 nucleotides are TGTGCCGCCTCGGGGGGCTCCTACGAGCAGTACTTC. Translated, it gives CAASGGSYEQYF.

The rearrangement joins TRBV10-3 to TRBJ1-2; TRBD1 agrees at 7 bases. This CDR3 is built from 13 residues. Germline V gene lookup returns CDR1 ENHRY and CDR2 SYGVKD. V was pared by 4 bases and J by 8 bases, with 7 bases of the junction left unmatched. CDR3 loop: CAISGQGLEGYTF. The CDR3 DNA follows: TGTGCCATCAGTGGACAGGGACTAGAGGGCTACACCTTC.

J is TRBJ2-3 and V is TRBV7-9, with D possibly being TRBD1 (5 bases). CDR1 and CDR2 (germline): SEHNR, FQNEAQ (reference sequence). The CDR3 has 19 residues. Trimming stripped 4 bases from V and 3 bases from J, with 26 bases between. The CDR3 region has the DNA TGTGCCAGCAGCTCTTGGCCTGACCCCAGGGCGTCGCTGACAGATACGCAGTATTTT. The encoded protein is CASSSWPDPRASLTDTQYF.

This chain uses TRBV15 with TRBJ2-4; TRBD1 might be the D (6 bases). V was shortened by 0 bases and J by 0 bases, with 12 bases between the two germline ends. CDR1 LNHNV and CDR2 YYDKDF come from the germline V gene (reference sequence). The CDR3 length is 17 residues. The CDR3 DNA follows: TGTGCCACCAGCAGAGATGGGGGCAGGCTAGCCAAAAACATTCAGTACTTC. Translation: CATSRDGGRLAKNIQYF.

The chain uses TRBV4-1 and TRBJ2-1; possibly TRBD1 for D (6 bases). V dropped 6 bases and J dropped 0 bases, with 9 bases sitting between them. The CDR3 runs 14 residues. CDR1 is MGHRA and CDR2 is YSYEKL in the germline V gene. The CDR3 loop is CASRLDSSYNEQFF. For the CDR3, the DNA is TGCGCCAGCAGATTGGACAGCTCCTACAATGAGCAGTTCTTC.

The V gene is TRBV23-1, the J gene TRBJ2-3; 9 nucleotides line up with TRBD1. TRBV23-1 is an open reading frame whose function is uncertain. This CDR3 is built from 15 residues. V shed 9 bases and J 2 bases; nucleotides not matched to a gene: 9. CDR3 DNA: TGCGCCAGAGGGGGACAGGGACTTCTCACAGATACGCAGTATTTT. Its translation: CARGGQGLLTDTQYF.

This chain links TRBV6-1 with TRBJ1-5; tentative D call: TRBD1 (5 bases). V gave up 7 bases and J gave up 5 bases, with 15 bases separating them. This CDR3 is built from 14 residues. Germline CDR1 is MNHNS and CDR2 is SASEGT. CDR3 sequence (DNA): TGTGCCAGCATCCAAAGGAGGGGATATCAGCCCCAGCATTTT. Translation: CASIQRRGYQPQHF.

This clone has only one observation. The chain has TRBV9 and TRBJ2-2; D may be TRBD2 (6 bases). Germline loops: CDR1 SGDLS, CDR2 YYNGEE. The V and J ends lost 7 bases and 8 bases respectively, with 18 bases between them. There are 14 residues in the CDR3. CDR3 sequence reads: CASGPGRTSGELFF. CDR3 bases: TGTGCCAGCGGGCCGGGGAGGACATCTGGGGAGCTGTTTTTT.

The CDR3 DNA sequence: TGTGCCAGCAGAACGCCCGGGGGTTATAATTCACCCCTCCACTTT. Protein sequence: CASRTPGGYNSPLHF. This rearrangement joins TRBV27 to TRBJ1-6; TRBD1 might be the D (5 bases). Germline CDR1 is MNHEY and CDR2 is SMNVEV (reference sequence). V lost 6 bases, J lost 4 bases, and 13 bases lay in between. The CDR3 sequence is 15 residues long.

The chain is built from TRBV28 and TRBJ2-7, with TRBD1 matching 8 bases. Looked up from germline, CDR1 is MDHEN and CDR2 is SYDVKM. V lost 7 bases, J lost 5 bases, and 4 bases stayed unmatched. The CDR3 is 12 residues long. DNA for the CDR3: TGTGCCAGCACCAAGACAGGGGACGAGCAGTACTTC. It encodes CASTKTGDEQYF.

The chain employs TRBV4-1 and TRBJ1-5; TRBD1 matches at 8 bases. The CDR3 has 19 residues. Unmatched junction bases numbered 11, after V lost 1 base and J lost 0 bases. The germline gives CDR1 MGHRA, CDR2 YSYEKL. CDR3 in amino acids: CASSQVRQGRQVSNQPQHF. The DNA of the CDR3 is TGCGCCAGCAGCCAAGTGAGACAGGGGAGGCAGGTTAGCAATCAGCCCCAGCATTTT.

The chain recombines TRBV6-1 with TRBJ2-7, with D perhaps matching TRBD1 (6 bases). Germline lookup yields CDR1 MNHNS and CDR2 SASEGT. This CDR3 contains 14 residues. Trimming left V 6 bases short and J 5 bases short, with 17 bases between. The CDR3 nucleotides are TGTGCCAGCAGAAAACAGGGAATCCCGGACGAGCAGTACTTC. Its translation is CASRKQGIPDEQYF.

The rearrangement joins TRBV9 to TRBJ1-3; D unresolved. Deletions cut 0 bases from V and 4 bases from J, with 11 bases between. CDR1 is SGDLS and CDR2 is YYNGEE in the germline V gene. This CDR3 has 15 residues. CDR3: CASSVGSYGGNTIYF. For the CDR3, the DNA is TGTGCCAGCAGCGTAGGGAGTTATGGGGGAAACACCATATATTTT.

The rearrangement uses TRBV7-2 and TRBJ2-3; the match to TRBD2 covers 15 bases. J was trimmed by 4 bases and V by 4 bases; bases with no gene match: 6. The CDR3 totals 17 residues. Germline CDR1 reads SGHTA; CDR2 reads FQGNSA. The CDR3 protein is CASSSGLAGGGADTQYF. The DNA for the CDR3 is TGTGCCAGCAGCTCGGGACTAGCGGGGGGCGGCGCAGATACGCAGTATTTT.